This T cell receptor (beta chain) was recovered during a study of somatic mutations in cytotoxic T cells in rheumatoid arthritis. On the study more broadly: Peripheral blood samples of approximately 27 ml EDTA were taken from patients directly after diagnosis and before treatment. General study points: No correction for multiple comparisons was applied to the slight TRBV07 underrepresentation in rheumatoid arthritis patients. Patients with a largest CD8+ clone exceeding 20% of CD8+ cells numbered about an eighth of the 65.

Germline values: CDR1 SQVTM, CDR2 ANQGSEA. The CDR3 runs 17 residues. The V and J ends lost 6 bases and 1 base, in that order; junction bases with no gene match: 17. Only one count was recorded for this clone. Its antigen remains unidentified. Magnetic beads with positive selection isolated CD4+ and CD8+ fractions, whose purity was verified by flow cytometry. Sequencing was performed with immunoSEQ multiplex PCR; in TCRdb, only in-frame clones are kept and a portion is missing. Here the sample spans 11,000 to 15,000 clones, around nine tenths being singletons. Sequencing used CD4+ T cells sorted from blood. The receptor was derived from a man between 65 and 80 years old with rheumatoid arthritis. The J gene is TRBJ2-5, the V gene TRBV29-1; 7 bases match TRBD2. CDR3 residues: CSVRGVNSPSAQETQYF. The CDR3 coding sequence is TGCAGCGTCCGGGGGGTGAACAGCCCGTCCGCCCAAGAGACCCAGTACTTC.